This T cell receptor beta chain was captured by sequencing in a study of vaccination and CD4 T cells after COVID-19. Across the whole study: Vaccination of participants consisted of two doses of either BNT162b2 or mRNA-1273 vaccine. Post-vaccine sampling followed dose two by a median roughly 65 days (range 14 to 241). Overlapping spike peptides of SARS-CoV-2, HCoV-NL63, HCoV-OC43 and HCoV-229E stimulated the cells.

V lost 8 bases and J lost 4; bases outside the gene matches: 5. Germline V gives CDR1 MNHNS, CDR2 SASEGT. CDR3 length: 15 amino acids. The assay that was used to sequence DNA from cultured CD4+ T cells was the Oncomine TCR Beta short-read assay. MiXCR was run by TCRdb on the PCR reads, yielding one entry per CDR3 protein. The sample includes approximately 19,000 distinct CDR3 sequences, 45% to 60% of them seen just once. Only one count was recorded for this clonotype. Its antigen remains unidentified. As to treatment: approximately 9-day PBMC culture with coronavirus spike peptide pools or control peptides (ViraFEST assay). IL-2 at around 9.4 IU/ml and peptide pools at around 10 ug/ml were added to PBMCs cultured at two million per well.

The chain couples TRBV6-1 to TRBJ2-7; 16 bases map to TRBD2. This TCR was sampled from a human donor who had recovered from COVID-19. What was sequenced was CD4+ T cells from blood, cultured in vitro. The CDR3 nucleotides read TGTGCCAGCCGGGGACTAGCGGGAGGGAGGTACGAGCAGTACTTC. Its translation is CASRGLAGGRYEQYF.